The rows below give T cell receptor beta chains drawn from one sample of a study of post-analysis software for immune sequencing data. TCRdb ran MiXCR on the PCR reads and lists one entry per CDR3 protein. The repertoire holds 740,000 or so distinct CDR3 sequences, with roughly 50% as singletons. The specimen sequenced was blood. The receptors were sampled from a girl between 10 and 17 years old with multiple sclerosis. CDR3s leave out the opening cysteine and the closing phenylalanine or tryptophan. A D gene is named only where the DNA matches it firmly. Size values are once, few and many counts, or a class for expanded clones, and some rows have none.

clone_size d_call v_call cdr3_aa
NA NA TRBV3-1 ASSLYRGSHNEQF
NA NA TRBV15 ATSRAGSLSYEQY
NA TRBD1 TRBV20-1 SARFRGSTDTQY
NA TRBD2 TRBV3-1 ASSQASGGVDEQF
once NA TRBV20-1 SAGGGGDEKLF
NA NA TRBV29-1 SATWAGRGYEQY
few TRBD2 TRBV29-1 SVGNGRAGKTQY
few NA TRBV10-2 ASSTSLGTSRYEQY
once TRBD1 TRBV7-8 ASSVRQGADGELF
NA TRBD1 TRBV6-1 ASTVDRGGLETQY
NA NA TRBV7-2 ASSLGFGDYEQY
NA TRBD2 TRBV27 ASSLFAGLAGVGDTQY
NA NA TRBV29-1 SVVDRLNGYT
NA NA TRBV4-2 ASSSPGGQGNEQF
once TRBD1 TRBV9 ASSVGGTGGAYEQF
NA TRBD2 TRBV27 ASTGLAGENEQF
few NA TRBV2 ASRGDNQPQH